The following is a T cell receptor (beta chain) sequence with its context. Its antigen is not identified. Three rounds of nested PCR, following a modified ARM-PCR protocol, produced the TCRbeta library. MiXCR was run by TCRdb on the multiplex PCR reads, yielding one entry per CDR3 protein. The profile shows over 110,000 distinct CDR3 sequences, approximately 66% of them singletons. The data derive from a study of tumor and adjacent non-tumor tissue in lung cancer. Overall study context: Patients comprised 12 adenocarcinoma, 2 squamous cell carcinoma and 1 small cell lung cancer. Around 4.4 million productive TCRbeta reads were obtained per sample on average. Study-level points and caveats: Tumor repertoires had a smaller top 100 clone share than normal lung.

This sample's RNA came from whole unsorted tissue. Source material: lung tumor tissue. This receptor was obtained from a man in his 60s with small cell lung cancer.

The CDR3 loop reads CVGSYSRTSGKYEQYF. The CDR3 DNA reads as TGTGTCGGCAGTTACTCGAGGACTAGCGGCAAGTACGAGCAGTACTTC. The genes are TRBV6-5 and TRBJ2-7; TRBD2 aligns across 10 bases. The CDR3 has 16 residues. Germline values: CDR1 MNHEY, CDR2 SVGAGI.